Following are 4 T cell receptor beta chains from one sample sequenced in a study of CD4 T cells in relation to SARS-CoV-2 and coronaviruses. Assay used: immunoSEQ multiplex PCR; TCRdb lists only in-frame clones, some missing. The sample has about 22,000 clones, under 80% seen once. The unexposed donors gave CD4+ T cells in 2011-2018, prior to COVID-19. After ten to eleven days of culture, CD4+ T cells were isolated. Antigens for these TCRs are unknown. Material for sequencing was CD4+ T cells from PBMCs, cultured in vitro. Receptors originate from a human donor in good health.

The CDR3 region has the DNA TGCGCCAGCAAACTAGGACAGGGCAACACTGAAGCTTTCTTT. It is translated as CASKLGQGNTEAFF. This chain links TRBV5-1 with TRBJ1-1; TRBD1 aligns across 8 bases. Germline CDR1 reads SGHRS; CDR2 reads YFSETQ. This CDR3 contains 14 residues. V shed 6 bases, J shed 2 bases, and the junction held 6 bases outside the gene matches. The full variable domain, completed using reference TRBV5-1 and TRBJ1-1, is KAGVTQTPRYLIKTRGQQVTLSCSPISGHRSVSWYQQTPGQGLQFLFEYFSETQRNKGNFPGRFSGRQFSNSRSEMNVSTLELGDSALYLCASKLGQGNTEAFFGQGTRLTVV.

The rearrangement links TRBV13 to TRBJ2-3; D perhaps matches TRBD1 (5 bases). The CDR3 covers 15 residues. The V gene lost 5 bases and the J gene lost 4 bases, with 16 bases spanning the gap. CDR1 is PRHDT and CDR2 is FYEKMQ in the germline V gene (reference sequence). CDR3 bases: TGTGCCAGCAGCCGCTCCCGACAGTCCGCAGATACGCAGTATTTT. Translated, it gives CASSRSRQSADTQYF.

The rearrangement links TRBV6-1 to TRBJ2-5; weak D call: TRBD2 (5 bases). V was trimmed by 2 bases and J by 4 bases, leaving 14 bases between them. Germline CDR1 MNHNS, CDR2 SASEGT. The CDR3 spans 15 residues. CDR3 nucleotides: TGTGCCAGCAGTGAAAAGCGGAACTGGAGAGAGACCCAGTACTTC. Translating gives CASSEKRNWRETQYF.

This clone showed up just a few times. The chain is built from TRBV5-1 and TRBJ2-7, with TRBD1 identical over 7 bases. V lost 4 bases to trimming and J lost 3 bases; unmatched junction nucleotides: 7. From germline, CDR1 is SGHRS and CDR2 YFSETQ. There are 14 residues in the CDR3. CDR3: CASSIKTGIYEQYF. CDR3 nucleotides: TGCGCCAGCAGCATAAAGACAGGGATCTACGAGCAGTACTTC.